These T cell receptor beta chains were read from a single sample in a study of T cell therapy after organ transplantation. Sequencing was performed with immunoSEQ multiplex PCR; in TCRdb, only in-frame clones are kept and a portion is missing. Of about 48,000 clones listed, about 95% are singletons. These TCRs' antigens remain unknown. The specimen comprised CD8+ T cells from blood, sampled before autologous CMV-specific T cell therapy. The receptors were sampled from a human patient who had received a solid organ transplant and had CMV disease. Both conserved end residues are part of each CDR3. A D gene is named only where the DNA matches it firmly. A row's size may be missing; if present it is once, few, many or a size class.

cdr3_nt cdr3_aa clone_size j_call cdr3_length v_call d_call
TGTGCCAGCAGAAGTTTAAAGGGAAGGAATGAGCAGTTCTTC CASRSLKGRNEQFF . TRBJ2-1 14 TRBV27 .
TGTGCCAGCAACGGACCTAACACCGGGGAGCTGTTTTTT CASNGPNTGELFF . TRBJ2-2 13 TRBV27 .
TGCAGCGTAGACACGGGGGGACTAGCGGGAGTCGAGCAGCACTTC CSVDTGGLAGVEQHF . TRBJ2-7 15 TRBV29-1 TRBD2
TGTGCCAGTAGTATCGGCGCAGGGCCCACCTACGAGCAGTACTTC CASSIGAGPTYEQYF . TRBJ2-7 15 TRBV19 .
TGTGCCAGCAGCTCCTCCCCCCGACCAGGCGTAGGAGAAAAACTGTTTTTT CASSSSPRPGVGEKLFF . TRBJ1-4 17 TRBV7-8 .
TGTGCCAGCAGCGTAGGCGGAGGGACGGTGACAGAGACCCAGTACTTC CASSVGGGTVTETQYF . TRBJ2-5 16 TRBV9 .
TGTGCCAGCAGCATACCCCCGGGACAGGGTGCGGAGACCCAGTACTTC CASSIPPGQGAETQYF . TRBJ2-5 16 TRBV5-4 TRBD1
TGTGCCAGTAGTATAAGAGGGTGGTCGGATGGCTACACCTTC CASSIRGWSDGYTF . TRBJ1-2 14 TRBV19 .
TGTGCCTGGATGGGAGGGGACACTGAAGCTTTCTTT CAWMGGDTEAFF few TRBJ1-1 12 TRBV30 .
TGCGCCAGCAGCCAACTAGCGGGAGGGCCGAGTAATGAGCAGTTCTTC CASSQLAGGPSNEQFF . TRBJ2-1 16 TRBV4-1 TRBD2
TGCGCCAGCAGCCAAGCAGAGTCAGTGGTTCAGCCCCAGCATTTT CASSQAESVVQPQHF . TRBJ1-5 15 TRBV4-1 .
TGTGCCAGCAGCGCTGCAAGGGGCAGAGATACGCAGTATTTT CASSAARGRDTQYF . TRBJ2-3 14 TRBV7-9 .
TGCGCCAGCAGCTTGGGGCAAACCCTTGATGAAAAACTGTTTTTT CASSLGQTLDEKLFF . TRBJ1-4 15 TRBV5-1 .
TGTGCCAGCAGCCGGCAGGGGGCCTCCTACGAGCAGTACTTC CASSRQGASYEQYF . TRBJ2-7 14 TRBV5-6 TRBD1
TGTGCCAGCAGTCAACTAGCGGGGGGGCAAGAGACCCAGTACTTC CASSQLAGGQETQYF . TRBJ2-5 15 TRBV6-1 TRBD2
TGTGCCAGCAGTTCCGGGCCCTACAATGAGCAGTTCTTC CASSSGPYNEQFF . TRBJ2-1 13 TRBV6-6 .
TGTGCCAGCAGTGACAGCTATGGGGACAAGAACACCGGGGAGCTGTTTTTT CASSDSYGDKNTGELFF . TRBJ2-2 17 TRBV25-1 .
TGTGCCAGCAGCTCCTACAGGGGGCTGGAGACCCAGTACTTC CASSSYRGLETQYF . TRBJ2-5 14 TRBV7-9 TRBD1
TGTGCCAGCAGTCCCGGGACGCGTGTCGAGCAGTACTTC CASSPGTRVEQYF . TRBJ2-7 13 TRBV6-5 .
TGTGCCAGCAGCCAGAGCTCCTACAATGAGCAGTTCTTC CASSQSSYNEQFF . TRBJ2-1 13 TRBV7-9 .
TGTGCCAGCAGCTCGTTGGACTTCAAGGGCAACTATGGCTACACCTTC CASSSLDFKGNYGYTF . TRBJ1-2 16 TRBV5-4 .
TGCGCCAGCAGCTCTAGGGACAGGGACTTCACAGATACGCAGTATTTT CASSSRDRDFTDTQYF . TRBJ2-3 16 TRBV4-1 TRBD1
TGTGCCAGCAGCTTATTTGAGAGCACAGATACGCAGTATTTT CASSLFESTDTQYF . TRBJ2-3 14 TRBV13 .
TGTGCCAGCAGCTCAGAGACACCATACAATGAGCAGTTCTTC CASSSETPYNEQFF . TRBJ2-1 14 TRBV5-6 .
TGTGCCAGCAGTTGGAACACTGAAGCTTTCTTT CASSWNTEAFF . TRBJ1-1 11 TRBV11-2 .
TGTGCCTGGAGTCCGGGAGACAGAGGTTTCTATGGCTACACCTTC CAWSPGDRGFYGYTF once TRBJ1-2 15 TRBV30 .
TGTGCCAGCAGCTTAGCCGGGACAGGATTGAACACTGAAGCTTTCTTT CASSLAGTGLNTEAFF . TRBJ1-1 16 TRBV7-9 TRBD1
TGTGCCAGCAGTGAAGCGCTTCGGTATAACGCCGGCGGGCCCCAGCATTTT CASSEALRYNAGGPQHF . TRBJ1-5 17 TRBV2 .
TGTGCCAGCAGTGAAATCAACACAGATACGCAGTATTTT CASSEINTDTQYF . TRBJ2-3 13 TRBV7-2 .
TGTGCCAGCAGCCCCACAGGGATTTACGATCAGCCCCAGCATTTT CASSPTGIYDQPQHF . TRBJ1-5 15 TRBV6-5 .
TGTGCCAGCAGACAGGGGGCAACCTACGAGCAGTACTTC CASRQGATYEQYF . TRBJ2-7 13 TRBV6-1 TRBD1
TGTGCCTGGCGACAAAGGGTAATATATTCACCCCTCCACTTT CAWRQRVIYSPLHF once TRBJ1-6 14 TRBV30 .
TGTGCCAGCAGCTTAGACGGACAGGGCCTAGCCAAAAACATTCAGTACTTC CASSLDGQGLAKNIQYF . TRBJ2-4 17 TRBV11-2 TRBD1
TGTGCCAGCAGTTACTCGGAGACAGCGTATGGCTACACCTTC CASSYSETAYGYTF . TRBJ1-2 14 TRBV6-5 .
TGTGCCAGCAGCTTAACCCTAGCGGGCGAGACCCAGTACTTC CASSLTLAGETQYF . TRBJ2-5 14 TRBV11-2 TRBD2
TGTGCCTGGGACTTGGGACAGGCCTATGGCTACACCTTC CAWDLGQAYGYTF once TRBJ1-2 13 TRBV30 TRBD1
TGTGCCAGCAGTTTCTCGGAAGAAGAGACCCAGTACTTC CASSFSEEETQYF . TRBJ2-5 13 TRBV6-5 .
TGTGCCAGCAGTTTTGGAGGGGAATACGAGCAGTACTTC CASSFGGEYEQYF . TRBJ2-7 13 TRBV27 .
TGTGCCAGCAGTAGCCCGGGACAGGGGGAGAACACTGAAGCTTTCTTT CASSSPGQGENTEAFF . TRBJ1-1 16 TRBV2 TRBD1
TGTGCCAGCAGTTACTCCCCGGACAACAATCAGCCCCAGCATTTT CASSYSPDNNQPQHF . TRBJ1-5 15 TRBV6-5 .
TGTGCCAGTAGCACGGACGCCTGGTGGACGGCAAGGGATCTTAGCAATCAGCCCCAGCATTTT CASSTDAWWTARDLSNQPQHF . TRBJ1-5 21 TRBV19 .
TGTGCCAGAAGCGGGGGCCCCCCCTACGAGCAGTACTTC CARSGGPPYEQYF . TRBJ2-7 13 TRBV6-1 TRBD2
TGTGCCAGCAGTTTATCTTGGTTGGGTCAGCCCCAGCATTTT CASSLSWLGQPQHF . TRBJ1-5 14 TRBV27 .
TGTGCCAGCAGCGCCTTAGGGGTGTCCAGCCAGGATGGCTACACCTTC CASSALGVSSQDGYTF . TRBJ1-2 16 TRBV7-9 .
TGTGCTAGTGGTTTGGTCGGTACGAATTACAGGGTGGATGGCTACACCTTC CASGLVGTNYRVDGYTF . TRBJ1-2 17 TRBV12-5 .
TGCGCCAGCAGCCAAGCTCATGTCTCTGGAAACACCATATATTTT CASSQAHVSGNTIYF . TRBJ1-3 15 TRBV4-3 .
TGTGCCAGCAGCTTGTATAGGGGACCGACCCTACTGGAGCAGTACTTC CASSLYRGPTLLEQYF . TRBJ2-7 16 TRBV5-6 .
TGTGCCAGCAGCTTGGCGACAGTTTCCTACGAGCAGTACTTC CASSLATVSYEQYF . TRBJ2-7 14 TRBV5-4 .
TGTGCCAGCAGCCCCGACCGGACCGGTTACGAGCAGTACTTC CASSPDRTGYEQYF . TRBJ2-7 14 TRBV6-5 .
TGTGCCAGCAGCCCTGAGTGGACAGGAGGTGAAAAACTGTTTTTT CASSPEWTGGEKLFF . TRBJ1-4 15 TRBV9 TRBD1